Listed here are 19 T cell receptor beta chains from one sample, sequenced in a study of a mutant IDH1 vaccine in newly diagnosed glioma. Data came from immunoSEQ multiplex PCR; TCRdb stores just in-frame clones and leaves some out. Of about 130,000 clones listed, around four fifths are singletons. Time point described: week 11, during vaccination. Doses consisted of 300 ug of mutant IDH1 20-mer peptide each, paired with topical imiquimod. These receptors lack a known antigen. Sequenced material: PBMCs, taken from a glioma patient whose treatment included an IDH1 peptide vaccine. These receptor sequences come from a man aged 35 to 55 with glioma.

The genes are TRBV9 and TRBJ2-5; TRBD2 agrees at 11 bases. This CDR3 spans 17 amino acids. Trimming cost V 1 base and J 0 bases; bases outside gene matches: 5. CDR1 is SGDLS, CDR2 YYNGEE, per germline. The CDR3: CASSVSLAGGNQETQYF. CDR3 coding DNA: TGTGCCAGCAGCGTAAGTCTAGCGGGAGGAAACCAAGAGACCCAGTACTTC.

This chain uses TRBV9 with TRBJ2-6; 7 bases match TRBD1. The V gene's germline CDR1 is SGDLS and CDR2 YYNGEE. J gave up 2 bases and V 0 bases, and 5 bases lay outside the gene matches. The length of the CDR3 is 17 residues. In DNA form, the CDR3 reads TGTGCCAGCAGCGTAGTGCGGCAGGGGGCTGGGGCCAACGTCCTGACTTTC. This sequence encodes CASSVVRQGAGANVLTF.

In this sample, this clone turned up a few times. The chain couples TRBV28 to TRBJ1-2; no reliable D call. CDR1 is MDHEN and CDR2 is SYDVKM in the germline V gene. The CDR3 is 14 amino acids. Trimming cost V 1 base and J 4 bases, with 10 bases left between them. The DNA of the CDR3 is TGTGCCAGCAGTTTATCGGCATGGGGCTATGGCTACACCTTC. This gives the protein CASSLSAWGYGYTF.

This clone was counted once. J is TRBJ1-1 and V is TRBV5-1; D may be TRBD1 (6 bases). The CDR3 runs to 14 residues. Germline assignment: CDR1 SGHRS and CDR2 YFSETQ. Trimming stripped 7 bases from V and 1 base from J, with 14 bases between. The CDR3 region has the DNA TGCGCCAGCCACCTACAGGGAGGGAACACTGAAGCTTTCTTT. This encodes CASHLQGGNTEAFF.

The genes are TRBV9 and TRBJ2-1, with D perhaps being TRBD1 or TRBD2 (6 bases each). The CDR3 is 15 amino acids. The germline gives CDR1 SGDLS, CDR2 YYNGEE. The V gene lost 0 bases and the J gene lost 6 bases, with 13 bases spanning the gap. The CDR3 reads CASSVEGGAGNEQFF. CDR3 bases: TGTGCCAGCAGCGTAGAGGGGGGCGCCGGCAATGAGCAGTTCTTC.

This clone was observed a handful of times. This chain joins TRBV25-1 and TRBJ2-7, with D perhaps matching TRBD1 or TRBD2 (5 bases each). CDR1 is MGHDK and CDR2 is SYGVNS in the germline V gene. Trimming cost V 5 bases and J 2 bases, with 10 bases left between them. This CDR3 contains 13 residues. CDR3 in DNA: TGTGCCAGCAGTCCCCGGGGACCCTACGAGCAGTACTTC. As protein: CASSPRGPYEQYF.

The chain joins TRBV7-8 to TRBJ2-5; 8 bases line up with TRBD2. The CDR3 totals 13 residues. CDR1 is SGHVS, CDR2 FQNEAQ, per germline. V was clipped by 5 bases and J by 5 bases; unmatched bases: 4. CDR3 sequence: CASSPSGPETQYF. CDR3 bases: TGTGCCAGCAGCCCTAGCGGGCCGGAGACCCAGTACTTC.

In regard to this clone: The junction and the germline gene differ at one end; a read error may be behind it. The chain recombines TRBV7-7 with TRBJ2-5, with TRBD2 matching over 8 bases. This CDR3 spans 15 amino acids. CDR1 and CDR2 (germline): SSHAT, FNYEAQ (reference sequence). Written as DNA, the CDR3 is TGTGCTAGCAGCTTAGCGGTGGCGGGGGGTGAGACCCAGTACTTC. Translated: CASSLAVAGGETQYF.

The chain employs TRBV4-2 and TRBJ2-2; 9 bases agree with TRBD1. The length of the CDR3 is 17 residues. Per germline, CDR1 LGHNA and CDR2 YNFKEQ. V trimming: 1 base; J trimming: 3 bases; junction bases outside the gene matches: 6. CDR3 protein: CASSQGGTGPHTGELFF. The CDR3 bases are TGTGCCAGCAGCCAAGGGGGGACAGGGCCTCACACCGGGGAGCTGTTTTTT.

This clone showed up just once. The rearrangement joins TRBV2 to TRBJ1-2, with D possibly matching TRBD1 (6 bases). The CDR3 extends over 14 amino acids. Germline V gene sequence: CDR1 SNHLY, CDR2 FYNNEI. V was clipped by 7 bases and J by 4 bases, with 16 bases between them. The CDR3 region is CASILGGQAYGYTF. For the CDR3, the DNA is TGTGCCAGCATCCTGGGGGGGCAAGCCTATGGCTACACCTTC.

This clone was observed a handful of times. This rearrangement joins TRBV30 to TRBJ2-4, with D maybe TRBD2 (5 bases). Germline CDR1 is GTSNPN and CDR2 is SVGIG (reference sequence). With 3 bases removed from V and 10 bases from J, the gap between germline ends came to 13 bases. There are 12 residues in the CDR3. The DNA for the CDR3 is TGTGCCTGGAGCCCCGTCCCGGGGATTCAGTACTTC. Translating it yields CAWSPVPGIQYF.

The chain carries TRBV5-8 and TRBJ2-5; TRBD1 agrees at 7 bases. Germline V lookup: CDR1 SGHTS, CDR2 YDEGEE. The CDR3 spans 15 residues. Trimming at V came to 0 bases and at J to 1 base, leaving 3 bases not matched to a gene. DNA of the CDR3: TGTGCCAGCAGCTTGGGGGACAGATTCCAAGAGACCCAGTACTTC. Amino acid sequence: CASSLGDRFQETQYF.

The chain has TRBV11-2 and TRBJ2-5; 10 bases agree with TRBD2. J gave up 4 bases and V 5 bases, and 7 bases lay outside the gene matches. The germline CDR1 and CDR2 sequences are SGHAT and FQNNGV. The length of the CDR3 is 15 residues. The CDR3 reads CASSRAGGTGETQYF. The CDR3 nucleotides read TGTGCCAGCAGCCGAGCGGGAGGGACGGGAGAGACCCAGTACTTC.

The CDR3 DNA reads as TGTGCCATCAGATCGGACAGCCTCAAGCCTTATCAAGAGACCCAGTACTTC. Translating gives CAIRSDSLKPYQETQYF. The chain combines TRBV10-3 with TRBJ2-5; a possible D gene is TRBD1 (6 bases). The CDR3 is made up of 17 amino acids. Deletions cut 6 bases from V and 2 bases from J, with 22 bases between. The germline V gene encodes CDR1 ENHRY and CDR2 SYGVKD.

This chain joins TRBV10-3 and TRBJ2-3; perhaps D is TRBD1 or TRBD2 (5 bases each). This CDR3 has 16 amino acids. Looked up from germline, CDR1 is ENHRY and CDR2 is SYGVKD. Between the trimmed V and J ends, which lost 2 bases and 9 bases, there was a span of 21 bases. The CDR3 nucleotides are TGTGCCATCAGTGAGACCCCGGGGCATCCTTCTTCCACGCAGTATTTT. Amino acid sequence: CAISETPGHPSSTQYF.

The chain has TRBV18 and TRBJ2-1, with D uncertain. Germline V gene lookup returns CDR1 KGHSH and CDR2 LQKENI. V lost 1 base, J lost 1 base, and 8 bases lay in between. The CDR3 is 15 residues long. For the CDR3, the DNA is TGTGCCAGCTCACCACGGCAACGGTCCTACAATGAGCAGTTCTTC. Translation: CASSPRQRSYNEQFF.

The genes are TRBV5-5 and TRBJ1-1; weak D call: TRBD1 (6 bases). This CDR3 region has 13 residues. The V end lost 4 bases, the J end lost 7 bases, and 14 bases lay between the germline ends. From germline, CDR1 is SGHKS and CDR2 YYEKEE (reference sequence). CDR3 in DNA: TGTGCCAGCAGCCGCCCAACGGACAGTGAAGCTTTCTTT. Protein: CASSRPTDSEAFF. The variable domain in full, completed from reference TRBV5-5 and TRBJ1-1, reads DAGVTQSPTHLIKTRGQQVTLRCSPISGHKSVSWYQQVLGQGPQFIFQYYEKEERGRGNFPDRFSARQFPNYSSELNVNALLLGDSALYLCASSRPTDSEAFFGQGTRLTVV.

The rearrangement uses TRBV28 and TRBJ1-1; D remains ambiguous. Germline CDR1 and CDR2: MDHEN and SYDVKM. The CDR3 runs to 11 residues. V was shortened by 5 bases and J by 8 bases, with 9 bases between the two germline ends. CDR3 bases: TGTGCCAGCAGTCAACGGTGGGAAGCTTTCTTT. Translation: CASSQRWEAFF.

The chain employs TRBV5-1 and TRBJ2-7; TRBD2 matches 11 bases. With V trimmed by 4 bases and J by 3 bases, 3 bases remained unmatched. There are 14 residues in the CDR3. Per the germline V gene, CDR1 is SGHRS and CDR2 is YFSETQ. CDR3: CASSPGTSGYEQYF. Here the CDR3 DNA reads TGCGCCAGCAGCCCCGGGACTAGCGGCTACGAGCAGTACTTC.